These 21 T cell receptor beta chains came from one sample sequenced in a study of blood T cell repertoires in COVID-19. Produced via immunoSEQ multiplex PCR; TCRdb's table is partial and in-frame only. The sample shows roughly 250,000 clones, about 87% of them seen only once. Sequencing was performed on PBMCs or T cells enriched from blood (not recorded which). These receptors all stem from a man aged 50-59 years who had been exposed to COVID-19.

This chain links TRBV21-1 with TRBJ1-2; the DNA was not used to check the table's D call, TRBD1. TRBV21-1 represents a pseudogene. CDR3 size: 14 residues. CDR3 in amino acids: CASSKMDRTYGYTF. In DNA form, the CDR3 reads TGTGCCAGCAGTAAAATGGACAGAACGTATGGCTACACCTTC.

This clone has just a few counts. The CDR3, as DNA: TGCGCCAGCAGCAATCAGGGTAGCACTGAAGCTTTCTTT. Its protein product is CASSNQGSTEAFF. The chain uses TRBV5-1 and TRBJ1-1, with D tentatively TRBD1 (5 bases). V shed 4 bases and J shed 4 bases, with 11 bases lying between them. The CDR3 runs to 13 residues. Germline CDR1 is SGHRS and CDR2 is YFSETQ.

In this sample, this clone turned up a few times. The same CDR3 arises from other DNA sequences in this sample as well. V usage is TRBV5-1 and J usage is TRBJ1-1; D is ambiguous. The CDR3 runs to 14 residues. Germline V lookup: CDR1 SGHRS, CDR2 YFSETQ. V was pared by 3 bases and J by 1 base, with 10 bases between. CDR3 nucleotides: TGCGCCAGCAGCTCGGGAGGCCAGAACACTGAAGCTTTCTTT. Encoded protein: CASSSGGQNTEAFF.

The gene calls are TRBV4-1 and TRBJ1-3, with D tentatively TRBD1 (5 bases). The CDR3 has 15 amino acids. V shed 1 base and J shed 2 bases, with 9 bases lying between them. Germline CDR1 reads MGHRA; CDR2 reads YSYEKL. The CDR3 bases are TGCGCCAGCAGCCAAGTATTGACAGCTGGAAACACCATATATTTT. Its protein is CASSQVLTAGNTIYF.

This clone was seen only once. The chain links TRBV13 to TRBJ2-3; 8 bases are shared with TRBD2. The CDR3 consists of 17 residues. The ends lost 1 base at V and 2 bases at J; junction bases unmatched: 8. CDR1 and CDR2 (germline): PRHDT, FYEKMQ (reference sequence). CDR3 protein: CASSLVFGSGDTDTQYF. CDR3 coding DNA: TGTGCCAGCAGCTTAGTGTTTGGTAGCGGGGACACAGATACGCAGTATTTT.

This rearrangement joins TRBV6-5 to TRBJ2-3; D uncertain. Germline V lookup: CDR1 MNHEY, CDR2 SVGAGI. V lost 6 bases to trimming and J lost 2 bases, with 12 bases between them. The length of the CDR3 is 14 residues. CDR3 coding DNA: TGTGCCAGCAGGGCAGAAAGATTCACAGATACGCAGTATTTT. It translates to CASRAERFTDTQYF.

The chain carries TRBV27 and TRBJ1-5; D gene ambiguous. CDR3 length equals 17 residues. V dropped 2 bases and J dropped 0 bases, with 14 bases sitting between them. CDR1 and CDR2 (germline): MNHEY, SMNVEV (reference sequence). Here the CDR3 DNA reads TGTGCCAGCAGTTTAACGGGGTGGCAAGATAGCAATCAGCCCCAGCATTTT. It specifies CASSLTGWQDSNQPQHF.

V gene TRBV18 combines with J gene TRBJ1-5; 8 bases map to TRBD1. The J segment lost 0 bases and the V segment lost 2 bases, leaving 9 bases of the junction unmatched. The germline V gene encodes CDR1 KGHSH and CDR2 LQKENI. This CDR3 comprises 18 residues. The DNA of the CDR3 is TGTGCCAGCTCACCAGCATCACAGGGGGGCCATAGCAATCAGCCCCAGCATTTT. It encodes CASSPASQGGHSNQPQHF.

This clone appeared once. The chain is built from TRBV30 and TRBJ2-2; D gene uncertain. In germline, CDR1 is GTSNPN, CDR2 SVGIG (reference sequence). The V gene lost 2 bases and the J gene lost 4 bases, with 11 bases spanning the gap. This CDR3 has 14 amino acids. CDR3 DNA sequence: TGTGCCTGGAGTCGGGTAGTAGGCACCGGGGAGCTGTTTTTT. Its translation is CAWSRVVGTGELFF. Full variable domain (missing parts from reference TRBV30 and TRBJ2-2): SQTIHQWPATLVQPVGSPLSLECTVEGTSNPNLYWYRQAAGRGLQLLFYSVGIGQISSEVPQNLSASRPQDRQFILSSKKLLLSDSGFYLCAWSRVVGTGELFFGEGSRLTVL.

The V call is TRBV5-4, the J call TRBJ1-2; 8 bases match TRBD1. After removal of 3 bases from V and 6 bases from J, the junction contained 7 bases not matched to a gene. CDR3 size: 14 residues. Germline-derived CDR1 and CDR2 are SGHNT and YYREEE (reference sequence). The CDR3 nucleotides read TGTGCCAGCAGCTCCCAGACAGGGGTAAATGGCTACACCTTC. This gives the protein CASSSQTGVNGYTF.

The chain carries TRBV7-9 and TRBJ1-1; perhaps TRBD1 as D (6 bases). The ends were cut back, 3 bases at V and 1 base at J, with 9 bases in the middle. The CDR3 consists of 14 residues. Germline CDR1 is SEHNR and CDR2 is FQNEAQ (reference sequence). CDR3 amino acids: CASSFDRQNTEAFF. CDR3 DNA sequence: TGTGCCAGCAGCTTCGACAGGCAGAACACTGAAGCTTTCTTT.

The V gene is TRBV4-1, the J gene TRBJ2-1, with TRBD2 identical over 9 bases. Losses at the gene ends were 0 bases for V and 7 bases for J; bases not matched to a gene: 10. The CDR3 extends over 17 amino acids. CDR1 MGHRA and CDR2 YSYEKL come from the germline V gene. CDR3 loop: CASSQDRAGGPWNEQFF. For the CDR3, the DNA is TGCGCCAGCAGCCAAGATCGGGCGGGAGGGCCCTGGAATGAGCAGTTCTTC.

About this clone itself: This same CDR3 is encoded by further DNA sequences in the sample. The CDR3 DNA is TGCGCCAGCAGCTTGGGCGGGCTTAGCACAGATACGCAGTATTTT. Protein product: CASSLGGLSTDTQYF. J is TRBJ2-3 and V is TRBV5-1, with a possible D match to TRBD2 (5 bases). The CDR3 loop spans 15 amino acids. CDR1 is SGHRS, CDR2 YFSETQ, per germline. The V end lost 0 bases, the J end lost 0 bases, and 8 bases lay between the germline ends.

This clone has just one count. V and J are TRBV3-1 (or the pseudogene TRBV3-2) and TRBJ1-2; D is possibly TRBD1 (6 bases). The V end lost 1 base, the J end lost 8 bases, and 20 bases lay between the germline ends. CDR1 and CDR2 (germline): LGHDT, YNNKEL (reference sequence). The CDR3 spans 16 residues. The CDR3 bases are TGTGCCAGCAGCCAAGCCGACGGACAGCGCCATTGGGGCTACACCTTC. It specifies CASSQADGQRHWGYTF.

This clone has a handful of counts. The rearrangement joins TRBV15 to TRBJ2-1; a weak D match, TRBD2 (6 bases). Germline V CDR1 and CDR2: LNHNV, YYDKDF (reference sequence). The CDR3 runs to 11 residues. Between the trimmed V and J ends, which lost 1 base and 15 bases, there was a span of 10 bases. CDR3 sequence reads: CATSRGTSRFF. Written as DNA, the CDR3 is TGTGCCACCAGCAGAGGAACTAGCAGGTTCTTC.

This chain links TRBV27 with TRBJ1-1, with D perhaps matching TRBD1 (6 bases). Germline assignment: CDR1 MNHEY and CDR2 SMNVEV (reference sequence). CDR3 length: 13 residues. The V end was cut by 5 bases, the J end by 9 bases, with 16 bases between. CDR3 sequence reads: CASSVQGISKAFF. CDR3 nucleotides: TGTGCCAGCAGTGTACAGGGAATTTCTAAAGCTTTCTTT.

The rearrangement joins TRBV5-1 to TRBJ2-1; TRBD1 matches at 7 bases. From germline, CDR1 is SGHRS and CDR2 YFSETQ. There are 15 residues in the CDR3. V shed 7 bases, J shed 2 bases, and the junction held 9 bases outside the gene matches. The CDR3, as DNA: TGCGCCAGCGGGCACCGGGACAGCCCCTACAATGAGCAGTTCTTC. Amino acids: CASGHRDSPYNEQFF.

V and J are TRBV30 and TRBJ1-2, with 7 bases identical to TRBD1. V dropped 2 bases and J dropped 6; count of bases not matched to a gene: 12. The CDR3 has 15 amino acids. Germline V gene data show CDR1 as GTSNPN and CDR2 as SVGIG (reference sequence). The CDR3 spells CAWSTSPEGAHGYTF. CDR3 bases: TGTGCCTGGAGTACTAGTCCGGAGGGGGCCCATGGCTACACCTTC.

The chain employs TRBV24-1 and TRBJ2-5; weak D call: TRBD1 (5 bases). The V and J ends lost 3 bases and 5 bases respectively, with 15 bases between them. The CDR3 covers 15 residues. Per the germline V gene, CDR1 is KGHDR and CDR2 is SFDVKD. The CDR3 region has the DNA TGTGCCACCAGTGATGGCGGCAGGGTCCGGGAGACCCAGTACTTC. This codes for CATSDGGRVRETQYF.

This chain links TRBV7-9 with TRBJ1-1; D call uncertain. CDR3 length: 14 residues. The ends were cut back, 3 bases at V and 2 bases at J, with 10 bases in the middle. Germline CDR1 reads SEHNR; CDR2 reads FQNEAQ (reference sequence). The CDR3 sequence is CASSFFRGNTEAFF. The CDR3 DNA reads as TGTGCCAGCAGCTTTTTCCGGGGAAACACTGAAGCTTTCTTT.

This clone was counted a single time. The V and J genes are TRBV28 and TRBJ2-7; 8 bases match TRBD1. The CDR3 sequence is 15 residues long. CDR1 MDHEN and CDR2 SYDVKM come from the germline V gene. Trimming at V came to 6 bases and at J to 0 bases, leaving 7 bases not matched to a gene. CDR3 sequence reads: CASRDRQGSSYEQYV. CDR3 DNA sequence: TGTGCCAGCAGAGATCGACAGGGGAGCTCCTACGAGCAGTACGTC.